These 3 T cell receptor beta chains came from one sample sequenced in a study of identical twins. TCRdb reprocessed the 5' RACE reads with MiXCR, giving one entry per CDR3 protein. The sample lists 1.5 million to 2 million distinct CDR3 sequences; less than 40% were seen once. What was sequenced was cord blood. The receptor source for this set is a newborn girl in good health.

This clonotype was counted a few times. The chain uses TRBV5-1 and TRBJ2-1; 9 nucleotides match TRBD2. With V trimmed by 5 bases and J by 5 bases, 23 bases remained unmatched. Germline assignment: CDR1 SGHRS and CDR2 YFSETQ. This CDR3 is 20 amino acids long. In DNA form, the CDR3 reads TGCGCCAGCAGTAGGGGACGCCCTAAACTAGAGCGGGGGGCCAACAATGAGCAGTTCTTC. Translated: CASSRGRPKLERGANNEQFF. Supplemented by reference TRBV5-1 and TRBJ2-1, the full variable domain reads KAGVTQTPRYLIKTRGQQVTLSCSPISGHRSVSWYQQTPGQGLQFLFEYFSETQRNKGNFPGRFSGRQFSNSRSEMNVSTLELGDSALYLCASSRGRPKLERGANNEQFFGPGTRLTVL.

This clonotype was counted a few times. The chain's CDR3 is CATSDPTLGKGNNEQFF. The CDR3 region has the DNA TGTGCCACCAGTGATCCTACCCTAGGAAAGGGAAACAATGAGCAGTTCTTC. The chain has TRBV24-1 and TRBJ2-1; D is undetermined. The V end was cut by 3 bases, the J end by 5 bases, with 19 bases between. The CDR3 runs to 17 residues. Germline CDR1 KGHDR, CDR2 SFDVKD.

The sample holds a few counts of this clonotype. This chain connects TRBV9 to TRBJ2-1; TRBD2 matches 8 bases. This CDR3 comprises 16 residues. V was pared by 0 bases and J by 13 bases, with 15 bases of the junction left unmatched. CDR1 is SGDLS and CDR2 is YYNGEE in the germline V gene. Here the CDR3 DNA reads TGTGCCAGCAGCGTAGCTTTAGCGGGGTCGCCTATCGCACAGTTCTTC. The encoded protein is CASSVALAGSPIAQFF. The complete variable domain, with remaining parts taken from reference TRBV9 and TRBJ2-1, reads DSGVTQTPKHLITATGQRVTLRCSPRSGDLSVYWYQQSLDQGLQFLIQYYNGEERAKGNILERFSAQQFPDLHSELNLSSLELGDSALYFCASSVALAGSPIAQFFGPGTRLTVL.